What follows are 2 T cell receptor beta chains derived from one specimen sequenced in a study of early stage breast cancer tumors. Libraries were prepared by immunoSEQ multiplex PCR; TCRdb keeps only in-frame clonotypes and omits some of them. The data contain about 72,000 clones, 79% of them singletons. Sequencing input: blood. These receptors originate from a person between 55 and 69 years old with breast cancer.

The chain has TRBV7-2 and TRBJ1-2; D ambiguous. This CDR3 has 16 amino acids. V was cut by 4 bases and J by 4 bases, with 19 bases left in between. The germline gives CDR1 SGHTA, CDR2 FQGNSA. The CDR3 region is CASSSGAGGRFYGYTF. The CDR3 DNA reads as TGTGCCAGCAGCTCCGGCGCTGGAGGGCGGTTCTATGGCTACACCTTC.

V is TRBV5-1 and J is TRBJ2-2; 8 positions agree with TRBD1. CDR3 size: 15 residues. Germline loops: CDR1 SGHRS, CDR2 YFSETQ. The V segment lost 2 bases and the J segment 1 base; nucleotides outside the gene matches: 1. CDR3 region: CASSFGTGNTGELFF. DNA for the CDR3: TGCGCCAGCAGCTTCGGGACAGGGAACACCGGGGAGCTGTTTTTT.